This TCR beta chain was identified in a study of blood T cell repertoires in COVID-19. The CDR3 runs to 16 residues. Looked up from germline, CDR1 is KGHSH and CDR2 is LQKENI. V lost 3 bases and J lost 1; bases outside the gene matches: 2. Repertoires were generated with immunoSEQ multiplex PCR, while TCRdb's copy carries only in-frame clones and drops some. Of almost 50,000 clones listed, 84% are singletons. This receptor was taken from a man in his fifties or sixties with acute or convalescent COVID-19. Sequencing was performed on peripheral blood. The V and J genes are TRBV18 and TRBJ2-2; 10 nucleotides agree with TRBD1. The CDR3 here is CASSPWTGGNTGELFF. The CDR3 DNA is TGTGCCAGCTCACCGTGGACAGGGGGGAACACCGGGGAGCTGTTTTTT.